The 20 T cell receptor beta chains below were found in one sample sequenced in a study of cytomegalovirus exposure and HLA in healthy donors. The PCR employed 60 Vbeta primers together with 13 Jbeta primers. Assay: immunoSEQ multiplex PCR; the TCRdb copy retains only in-frame clones and omits some. The sample carries about 84,000 clones, over 80% recorded once. Sequenced: PBMCs. These receptors came from a man aged 18 to 30 in good health and CMV-seronegative.

The gene calls are TRBV11-2 and TRBJ2-5; tentatively, D is TRBD2 (6 bases). The V gene lost 0 bases and the J gene lost 5 bases, with 10 bases spanning the gap. The CDR3 runs to 14 residues. Germline V gene lookup returns CDR1 SGHAT and CDR2 FQNNGV. CDR3: CASSLDGGGETQYF. The CDR3 coding sequence is TGTGCCAGCAGCTTAGATGGAGGAGGGGAGACCCAGTACTTC. Combining the CDR3 with reference TRBV11-2 and TRBJ2-5 gives the whole variable domain EAGVAQSPRYKIIEKRQSVAFWCNPISGHATLYWYQQILGQGPKLLIQFQNNGVVDDSQLPKDRFSAERLKGVDSTLKIQPAKLEDSAVYLCASSLDGGGETQYFGPGTRLLVL.

The chain combines TRBV5-1 with TRBJ1-3; 8 bases are shared with TRBD1. This CDR3 has 15 amino acids. Germline V CDR1 and CDR2: SGHRS, YFSETQ. The V segment lost 0 bases and the J segment 6 bases; nucleotides outside the gene matches: 5. CDR3 protein: CASSLGQGSANTIYF. The CDR3 region has the DNA TGCGCCAGCAGCTTGGGACAGGGGTCGGCAAACACCATATATTTT.

The rearrangement uses TRBV28 and TRBJ1-2; 7 bases agree with TRBD1. V lost 4 bases and J lost 5; bases outside the gene matches: 16. Germline CDR1 is MDHEN and CDR2 is SYDVKM. This CDR3 region has 17 residues. The CDR3 DNA is TGTGCCAGCAGTTCCCCGGGGATCGAGACAGGGCTTTATGGCTACACCTTC. It is translated as CASSSPGIETGLYGYTF.

This CDR3 reads CASSPGTGNTGELFF. The CDR3 DNA follows: TGCGCCAGCAGCCCCGGGACAGGGAACACCGGGGAGCTGTTTTTT. The rearrangement links TRBV5-1 to TRBJ2-2; 8 bases are a match to TRBD1. The germline V gene has CDR1 SGHRS and CDR2 YFSETQ. The CDR3 length is 15 residues. The junction had 3 bases not matched to a gene; V was cut back by 4 bases and J by 1 base.

The chain has TRBV5-1 and TRBJ1-2, with D possibly matching TRBD1 (6 bases). Germline V lookup: CDR1 SGHRS, CDR2 YFSETQ. The CDR3 consists of 17 residues. The V end lost 0 bases, the J end lost 2 bases, and 17 bases lay between the germline ends. CDR3 residues: CASSLVAGANVNYGYTF. In DNA form, the CDR3 reads TGCGCCAGCAGCTTGGTCGCGGGGGCCAACGTGAACTATGGCTACACCTTC.

The chain carries TRBV18 and TRBJ1-1, with unresolved D. Germline V gives CDR1 KGHSH, CDR2 LQKENI. The ends were cut back, 2 bases at V and 1 base at J, with 5 bases in the middle. The CDR3 extends over 13 amino acids. In DNA form, the CDR3 reads TGTGCCAGCTCACCAGCACAGAACACTGAAGCTTTCTTT. Its protein product is CASSPAQNTEAFF.

In regard to this clone: Distinct nucleotide sequences in the sample also encode this CDR3. J is TRBJ2-3 and V is TRBV7-9; TRBD1 matches at 10 bases. CDR1 is SEHNR and CDR2 is FQNEAQ in the germline V gene (reference sequence). V lost 5 bases, J lost 2 bases, and 4 bases stayed unmatched. The CDR3 length is 15 residues. CDR3 in amino acids: CASSPGQGHTDTQYF. DNA of the CDR3: TGTGCCAGCAGCCCGGGACAGGGGCACACAGATACGCAGTATTTT.

The rearrangement uses TRBV28 and TRBJ1-2; tentative D call: TRBD1 (5 bases). The germline V and J ends were trimmed by 3 bases and 0 bases, with 14 bases remaining between them. Germline assignment: CDR1 MDHEN and CDR2 SYDVKM. The CDR3 runs to 16 residues. CDR3 DNA: TGTGCCAGCAGTTTCCTAAGACAGATCACTAACTATGGCTACACCTTC. Translating gives CASSFLRQITNYGYTF.

The chain links TRBV20-1 to TRBJ1-1; 9 nucleotides agree with TRBD1. The CDR3 covers 11 residues. Unmatched junction bases numbered 6, after V lost 6 bases and J lost 10 bases. The germline CDR1 and CDR2 sequences are DFQATT and SNEGSKA (reference sequence). As DNA, the CDR3 is TGCAGTGCAATGGTGGGACAGGGAGCTTTCTTT. Amino acids: CSAMVGQGAFF.

The rearrangement joins TRBV5-4 to TRBJ2-2; 15 bases are a match to TRBD2. The CDR3 extends over 16 amino acids. Germline V gene lookup returns CDR1 SGHNT and CDR2 YYREEE (reference sequence). V trimming: 4 bases; J trimming: 5 bases; junction bases outside the gene matches: 3. Here the CDR3 reads CASSPGLAGGTGELFF. DNA for the CDR3: TGTGCCAGCAGCCCCGGACTAGCGGGAGGGACCGGGGAGCTGTTTTTT.

The rearrangement links TRBV28 to TRBJ2-1; D is uncertain. V was trimmed by 2 bases and J by 3 bases, leaving 14 bases between them. Per germline, CDR1 MDHEN and CDR2 SYDVKM. This CDR3 comprises 16 residues. The CDR3 coding sequence is TGTGCCAGCAGTTTAGTTGATCCAGGATTCTACAATGAGCAGTTCTTC. Residues: CASSLVDPGFYNEQFF.

The chain is built from TRBV5-4 and TRBJ2-7; D might be TRBD1 (6 bases). Germline assignment: CDR1 SGHNT and CDR2 YYREEE (reference sequence). The CDR3 totals 13 residues. The germline V and J ends were trimmed by 2 bases and 1 base, with 7 bases remaining between them. The CDR3 DNA reads TGTGCCAGCAGCTTCGGACAGTCCTACGAGCAGTACTTC. This sequence encodes CASSFGQSYEQYF.

The chain couples TRBV19 to TRBJ2-5; D may be TRBD2 (5 bases). Gene TRBJ2-7 matches the end of the DNA better, so the J call may be wrong. The V gene's germline CDR1 is LNHDA and CDR2 SQIVND (reference sequence). The CDR3 runs 13 residues. The CDR3 spells CATSGKPGNEQYF. The CDR3 coding sequence is TGTGCCACATCAGGCAAGCCCGGGAACGAGCAGTACTTC.

A few counts support this clone. The V gene is TRBV7-8, the J gene TRBJ1-5; possibly TRBD1 for D (6 bases). V gave up 0 bases and J gave up 5 bases, with 20 bases separating them. The CDR3 runs to 18 residues. CDR1 is SGHVS, CDR2 FQNEAQ, per germline. CDR3 residues: CASSLAAKRGSGYQPQHF. The CDR3 DNA reads as TGTGCCAGCAGCTTAGCTGCGAAGAGGGGGTCTGGATATCAGCCCCAGCATTTT.

This clone appeared a few times. The V gene is TRBV5-6, the J gene TRBJ1-1, with D possibly matching TRBD1 (6 bases). V was cut by 4 bases and J by 2 bases, with 18 bases left in between. Germline CDR1 and CDR2: SGHDT and YYEEEE. The CDR3 covers 16 residues. The CDR3 DNA reads as TGTGCCAGCAGCCTGAGTCGGCGGGGGCTAAACACTGAAGCTTTCTTT. This gives the protein CASSLSRRGLNTEAFF.

The chain carries TRBV27 and TRBJ2-1; no reliable D call. The V gene lost 3 bases and the J gene lost 6 bases, with 3 bases spanning the gap. This CDR3 is 11 amino acids long. Looked up from germline, CDR1 is MNHEY and CDR2 is SMNVEV (reference sequence). CDR3 loop: CASSFFNEQFF. Here the CDR3 DNA reads TGTGCCAGCAGTTTCTTCAATGAGCAGTTCTTC.

This sequence joins TRBV7-9 and TRBJ2-5; TRBD2 agrees at 10 bases. This CDR3 is 14 amino acids long. With 4 bases clipped from V and 5 bases from J, the junction kept 4 bases outside the gene matches. Germline CDR1 is SEHNR and CDR2 is FQNEAQ (reference sequence). The CDR3, as DNA: TGTGCCAGCAGCTCAGGGACTAGCGCGGAGACCCAGTACTTC. This gives the protein CASSSGTSAETQYF.

This chain uses TRBV28 with TRBJ1-5; D possibly corresponds to TRBD1 (5 bases). The V and J ends lost 5 bases and 9 bases respectively, with 20 bases between them. The germline gives CDR1 MDHEN, CDR2 SYDVKM. This CDR3 has 15 amino acids. Here the CDR3 DNA reads TGTGCCAGCAGTCCCGGGAGACAGCTCGGGCGGCCCCAGCATTTT. It yields the protein CASSPGRQLGRPQHF.

V gene TRBV4-2 combines with J gene TRBJ1-1; 9 bases are a match to TRBD1. The CDR3 is made up of 17 amino acids. The V gene end was trimmed by 0 bases and the J gene end by 2 bases; junction bases not matched to a gene: 7. Per the germline V gene, CDR1 is LGHNA and CDR2 is YNFKEQ. CDR3 protein: CASSQDQTGGENTEAFF. The CDR3 nucleotides are TGTGCCAGCAGCCAAGATCAGACAGGGGGTGAAAACACTGAAGCTTTCTTT.

The J gene is TRBJ1-1, the V gene TRBV12-2; the table calls TRBD1, which could not be checked here. TRBV12-2 represents a pseudogene. The CDR3 contains 14 residues. The CDR3 DNA reads as TGTGCAAGTCGCTCACAGAGAAAGAACACTGAAGCTTTCTTT. As protein: CASRSQRKNTEAFF.